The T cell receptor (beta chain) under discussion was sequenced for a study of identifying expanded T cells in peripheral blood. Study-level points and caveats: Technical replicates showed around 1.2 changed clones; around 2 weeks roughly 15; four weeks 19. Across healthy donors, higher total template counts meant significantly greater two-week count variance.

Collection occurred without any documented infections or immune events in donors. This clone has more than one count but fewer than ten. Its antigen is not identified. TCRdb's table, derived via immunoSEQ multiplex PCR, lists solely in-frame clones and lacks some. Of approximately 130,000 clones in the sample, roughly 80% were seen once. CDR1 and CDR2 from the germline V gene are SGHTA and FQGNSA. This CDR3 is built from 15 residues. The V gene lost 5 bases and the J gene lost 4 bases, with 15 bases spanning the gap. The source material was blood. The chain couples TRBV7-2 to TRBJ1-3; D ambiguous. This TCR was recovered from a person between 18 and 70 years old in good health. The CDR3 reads CASSPSPQQGNTIYF. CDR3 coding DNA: TGTGCCAGCAGCCCCTCCCCCCAACAGGGAAACACCATATATTTT.